The present T cell receptor beta chain was sequenced within a study of T cell changes during pregnancy in multiple sclerosis. Using immunoSEQ multiplex PCR, the repertoire was profiled, and TCRdb retains in-frame clones only, with some absent. In the table there are about 85,000 clones, approximately 89% of which are singletons. CDR1 SGHRS and CDR2 YFSETQ come from the germline V gene. The CDR3 runs 16 residues. V lost 1 base to trimming and J lost 1 base, with 14 bases between them. This receptor was identified in a female donor with multiple sclerosis, enrolled in a pregnancy study. Here the sequenced sample was peripheral blood, taken in the first trimester of pregnancy. The chain combines TRBV5-1 with TRBJ2-5; maybe TRBD1 (6 bases). The DNA for the CDR3 is TGCGCCAGCAGCTTGAAGGCTGACAGGTTCCAAGAGACCCAGTACTTC. Its translation is CASSLKADRFQETQYF.